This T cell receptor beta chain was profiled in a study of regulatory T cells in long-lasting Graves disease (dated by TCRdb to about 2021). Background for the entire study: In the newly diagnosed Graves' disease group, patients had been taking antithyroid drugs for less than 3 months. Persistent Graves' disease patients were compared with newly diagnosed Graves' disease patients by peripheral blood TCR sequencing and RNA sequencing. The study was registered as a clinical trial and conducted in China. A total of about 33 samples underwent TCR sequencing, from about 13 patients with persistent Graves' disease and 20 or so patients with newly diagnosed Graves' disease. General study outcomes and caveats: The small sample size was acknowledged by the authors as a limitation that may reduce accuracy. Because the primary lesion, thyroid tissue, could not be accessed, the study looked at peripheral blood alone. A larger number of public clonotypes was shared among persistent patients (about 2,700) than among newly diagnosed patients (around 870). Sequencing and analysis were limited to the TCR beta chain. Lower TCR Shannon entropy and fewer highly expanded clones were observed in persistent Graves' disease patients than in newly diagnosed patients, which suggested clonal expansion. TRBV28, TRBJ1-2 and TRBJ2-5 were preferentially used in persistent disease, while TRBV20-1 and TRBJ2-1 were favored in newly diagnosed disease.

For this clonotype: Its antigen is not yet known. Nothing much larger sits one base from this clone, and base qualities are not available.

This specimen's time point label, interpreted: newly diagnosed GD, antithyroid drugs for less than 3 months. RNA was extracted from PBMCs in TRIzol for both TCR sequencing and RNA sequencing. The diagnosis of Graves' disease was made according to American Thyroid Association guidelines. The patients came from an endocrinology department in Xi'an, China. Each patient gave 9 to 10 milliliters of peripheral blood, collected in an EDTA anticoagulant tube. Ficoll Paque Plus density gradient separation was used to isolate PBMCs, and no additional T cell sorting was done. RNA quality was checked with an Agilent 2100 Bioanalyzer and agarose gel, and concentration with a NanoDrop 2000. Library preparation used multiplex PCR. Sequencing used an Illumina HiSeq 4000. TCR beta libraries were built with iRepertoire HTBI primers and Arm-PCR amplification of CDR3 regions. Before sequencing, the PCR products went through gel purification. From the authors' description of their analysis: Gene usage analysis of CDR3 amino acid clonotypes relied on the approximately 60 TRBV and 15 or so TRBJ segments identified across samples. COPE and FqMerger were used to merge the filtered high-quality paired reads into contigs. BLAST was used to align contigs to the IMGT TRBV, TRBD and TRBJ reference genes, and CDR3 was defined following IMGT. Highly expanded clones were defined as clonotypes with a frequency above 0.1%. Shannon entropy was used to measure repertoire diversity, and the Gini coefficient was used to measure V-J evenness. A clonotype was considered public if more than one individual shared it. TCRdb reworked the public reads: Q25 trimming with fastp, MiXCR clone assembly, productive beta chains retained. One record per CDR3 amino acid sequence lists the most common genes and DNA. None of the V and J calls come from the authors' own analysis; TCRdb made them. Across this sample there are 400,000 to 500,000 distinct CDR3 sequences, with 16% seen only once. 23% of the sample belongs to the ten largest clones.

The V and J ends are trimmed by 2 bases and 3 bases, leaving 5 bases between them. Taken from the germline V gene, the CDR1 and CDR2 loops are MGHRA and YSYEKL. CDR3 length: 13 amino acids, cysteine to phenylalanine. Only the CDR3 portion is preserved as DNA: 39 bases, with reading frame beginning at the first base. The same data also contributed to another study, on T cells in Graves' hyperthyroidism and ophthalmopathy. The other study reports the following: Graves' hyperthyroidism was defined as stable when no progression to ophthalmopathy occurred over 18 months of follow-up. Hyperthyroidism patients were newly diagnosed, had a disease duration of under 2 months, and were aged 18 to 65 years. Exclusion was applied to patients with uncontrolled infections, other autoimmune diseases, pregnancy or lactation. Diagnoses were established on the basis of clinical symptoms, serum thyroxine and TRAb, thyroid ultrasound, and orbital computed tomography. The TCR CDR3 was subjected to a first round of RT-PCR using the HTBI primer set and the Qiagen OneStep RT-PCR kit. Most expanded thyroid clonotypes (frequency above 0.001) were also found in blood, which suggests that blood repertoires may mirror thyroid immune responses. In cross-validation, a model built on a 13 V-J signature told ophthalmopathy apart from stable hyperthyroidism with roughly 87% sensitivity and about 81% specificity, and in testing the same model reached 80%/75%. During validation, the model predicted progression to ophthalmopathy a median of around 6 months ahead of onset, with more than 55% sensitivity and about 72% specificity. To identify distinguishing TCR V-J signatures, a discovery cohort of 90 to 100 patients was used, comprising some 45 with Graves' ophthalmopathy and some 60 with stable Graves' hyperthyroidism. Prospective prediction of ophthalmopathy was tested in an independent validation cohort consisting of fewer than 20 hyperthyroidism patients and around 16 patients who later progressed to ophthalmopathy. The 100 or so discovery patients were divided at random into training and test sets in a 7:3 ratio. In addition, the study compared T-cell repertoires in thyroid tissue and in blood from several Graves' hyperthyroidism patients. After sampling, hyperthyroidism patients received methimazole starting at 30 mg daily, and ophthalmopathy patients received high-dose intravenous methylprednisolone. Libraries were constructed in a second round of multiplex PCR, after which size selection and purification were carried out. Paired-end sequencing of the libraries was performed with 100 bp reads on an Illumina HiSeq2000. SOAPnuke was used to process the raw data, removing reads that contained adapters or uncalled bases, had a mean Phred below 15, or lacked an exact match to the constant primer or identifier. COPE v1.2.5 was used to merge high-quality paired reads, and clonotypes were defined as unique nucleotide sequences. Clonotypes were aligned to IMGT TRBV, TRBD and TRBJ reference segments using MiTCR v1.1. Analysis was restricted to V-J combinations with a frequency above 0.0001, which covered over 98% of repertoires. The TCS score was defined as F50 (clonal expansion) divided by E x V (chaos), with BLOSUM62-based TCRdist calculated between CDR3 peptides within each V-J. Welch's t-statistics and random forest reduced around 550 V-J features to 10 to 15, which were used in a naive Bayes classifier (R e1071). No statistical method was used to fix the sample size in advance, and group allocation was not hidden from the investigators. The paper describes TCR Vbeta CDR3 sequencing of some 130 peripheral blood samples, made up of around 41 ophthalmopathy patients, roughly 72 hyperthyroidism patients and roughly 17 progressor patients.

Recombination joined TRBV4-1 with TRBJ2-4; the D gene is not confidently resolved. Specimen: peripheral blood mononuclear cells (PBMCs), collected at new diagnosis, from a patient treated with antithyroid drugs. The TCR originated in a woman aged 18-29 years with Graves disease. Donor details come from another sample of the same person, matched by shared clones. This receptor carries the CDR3 CASSQLDKNIQYF. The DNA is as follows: TGCGCCAGCAGCCAACTGGACAAAAACATTCAGTACTTC.